This TCR beta chain was documented in a study of tumor and adjacent non-tumor tissue in lung cancer. A modified ARM-PCR protocol with three rounds of nested PCR amplified TCRbeta. TCRdb used MiXCR to reprocess the multiplex PCR reads, holding one entry per CDR3 protein. The data contain some 200,000 distinct CDR3 sequences, 71% of them singletons. General study results and limits: In normal lung, the top 100 clones were significantly more dominant than in tumor.

V dropped 6 bases and J dropped 9 bases, with 20 bases sitting between them. Looked up from germline, CDR1 is DFQATT and CDR2 is SNEGSKA (reference sequence). The CDR3 runs to 14 residues. This sample's RNA came from whole unsorted tissue. Concerning this clonotype itself: The antigen remains undetermined.

This TCR derives from a man aged 55 to 70 with non-small cell lung cancer. The chain couples TRBV20-1 to TRBJ2-2; no reliable D call. Sequencing was performed on lung tumor tissue. CDR3 in amino acids: CSAKGWPVGRELFF. CDR3 bases: TGCAGTGCCAAAGGGTGGCCCGTGGGCAGGGAGCTGTTTTTT.